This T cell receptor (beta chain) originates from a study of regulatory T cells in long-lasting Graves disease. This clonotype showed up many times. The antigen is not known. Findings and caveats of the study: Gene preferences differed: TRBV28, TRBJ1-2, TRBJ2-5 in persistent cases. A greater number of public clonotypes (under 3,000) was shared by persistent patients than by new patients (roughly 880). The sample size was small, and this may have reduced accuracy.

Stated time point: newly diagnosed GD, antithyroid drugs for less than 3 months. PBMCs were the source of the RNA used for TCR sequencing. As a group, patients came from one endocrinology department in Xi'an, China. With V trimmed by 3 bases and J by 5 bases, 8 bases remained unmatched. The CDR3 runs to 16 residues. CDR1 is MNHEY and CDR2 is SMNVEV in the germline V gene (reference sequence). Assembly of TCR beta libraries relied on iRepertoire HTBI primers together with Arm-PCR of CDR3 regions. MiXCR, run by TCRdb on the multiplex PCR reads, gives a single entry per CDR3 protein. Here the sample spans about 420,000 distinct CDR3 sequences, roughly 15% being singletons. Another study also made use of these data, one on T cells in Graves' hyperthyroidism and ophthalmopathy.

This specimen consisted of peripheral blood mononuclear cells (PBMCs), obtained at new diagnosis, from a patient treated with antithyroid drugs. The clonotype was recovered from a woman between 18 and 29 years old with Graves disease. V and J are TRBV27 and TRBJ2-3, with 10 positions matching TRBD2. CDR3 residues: CASSFTSGMVGDTQYF. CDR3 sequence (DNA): TGTGCCAGCAGTTTCACTAGCGGGATGGTGGGAGATACGCAGTATTTT.